A selection of T cell receptor beta chains follows, all from one sample in a study of T cell repertoires in cytomegalovirus infection. Their specific antigens are unknown. TCRdb itself ran the reads through MiXCR, one entry per CDR3 protein. The profile shows around 99,000 distinct CDR3 sequences, 25% to 30% of them singletons. This sample comprised CD8+ T cells from cultured PBMCs, obtained from culture after CMV antigen stimulation. The receptors were sampled from a human donor in good health (CMV status not recorded). Some clones in this sample may be carry-over from other donors' samples. The CDR3 runs from the conserved cysteine through the conserved F or W. A D gene is named only where the DNA matches it firmly. Some rows have no size entry. The others give once, few or many, or a class for an expanded clone.

J gene,V gene,clone size,D gene,CDR3 protein,CDR3 DNA
TRBJ2-5,TRBV5-6,NA,NA,CASSPSGAVFETQYF,TGTGCCAGCAGCCCCTCGGGGGCGGTTTTTGAGACCCAGTACTTC
TRBJ2-7,TRBV4-1,few,TRBD2,CASSQGLAGGYEQYF,TGCGCCAGCAGCCAAGGCCTAGCGGGGGGGTACGAGCAGTACTTC
TRBJ2-3,TRBV24-1,NA,TRBD2,CATSDRSGTSGPAVDTQYF,TGTGCCACCAGTGATCGCTCCGGGACTAGCGGGCCAGCCGTGGATACGCAGTATTTT
TRBJ1-4,TRBV5-6,NA,TRBD1,CASSLRFDRGSEKLFF,TGTGCCAGCAGCTTGCGGTTCGACAGGGGGAGTGAAAAACTGTTTTTT
TRBJ2-1,TRBV12-3/TRBV12-4,few,TRBD1,CASRPWTGDEQFF,TGTGCCAGCAGACCCTGGACAGGGGATGAGCAGTTCTTC
TRBJ1-6,TRBV7-8,many,TRBD1,CASSLVGTDYNSPLHF,TGTGCCAGCAGCTTAGTAGGGACAGACTATAATTCACCCCTCCACTTT
TRBJ2-7,TRBV11-2,few,NA,CASSQKFDYEQYF,TGTGCCAGCAGCCAAAAGTTTGACTACGAGCAGTACTTC
TRBJ2-1,TRBV6-1,NA,NA,CASSYDQGGQNEQFF,TGTGCCAGCAGTTATGACCAGGGAGGTCAAAATGAGCAGTTCTTC
TRBJ2-7,TRBV12-3/TRBV12-4,NA,NA,CASSSSRTVGYEQYF,TGTGCCAGCAGTTCCAGCAGGACAGTTGGCTACGAGCAGTACTTC
TRBJ2-1,TRBV4-1,NA,NA,CASSPAGHNEQFF,TGCGCCAGCAGCCCGGCCGGGCACAATGAGCAGTTCTTC
TRBJ2-7,TRBV7-9,NA,NA,CASSLEDFHSYEQYF,TGTGCCAGCAGTTTAGAGGACTTCCACTCCTACGAGCAGTACTTC
TRBJ2-7,TRBV4-2,many,TRBD2,CASSQVALASYEQYF,TGTGCCAGCAGCCAAGTTGCACTAGCGTCCTACGAGCAGTACTTC
TRBJ2-6,TRBV7-9,few,NA,CASSSPAGTRSSGANVLTF,TGTGCCAGCAGCTCGCCCGCCGGGACAAGGAGCTCTGGGGCCAACGTCCTGACTTTC
TRBJ1-3,TRBV7-6,many,NA,CATMTGPSGNTIYF,TGTGCCACAATGACAGGCCCATCTGGAAACACCATATATTTT
TRBJ1-4,TRBV29-1,NA,NA,CSVAGTAATNEKLFF,TGCAGCGTTGCAGGTACGGCTGCAACTAATGAAAAACTGTTTTTT
TRBJ1-5,TRBV3-1,NA,NA,CASSPEGYVQPQHF,TGTGCCAGCAGCCCCGAGGGGTATGTTCAGCCCCAGCATTTT
TRBJ2-1,TRBV2,NA,TRBD1,CASRPGQGSYEQFF,TGTGCCAGCAGACCGGGACAGGGTTCCTATGAGCAGTTCTTC
TRBJ2-2,TRBV27,NA,NA,CASSILGFHTGELFF,TGTGCCAGCAGTATCCTCGGGTTTCACACCGGGGAGCTGTTTTTT
TRBJ2-3,TRBV13,NA,NA,CATSPSDHPDTQYF,TGTGCCACCTCGCCTAGCGACCACCCAGATACGCAGTATTTT
TRBJ2-5,TRBV20-1,NA,TRBD2,CSASSPLTSGGQETQYF,TGCAGTGCTAGTTCTCCTTTGACTAGCGGGGGACAAGAGACCCAGTACTTC
TRBJ2-2,TRBV19,NA,TRBD2,CASSIDSRGGHTGELFF,TGTGCCAGTAGTATAGATTCCCGCGGGGGGCACACCGGGGAGCTGTTTTTT
TRBJ2-7,TRBV2,few,NA,CASSGAAGEQYF,TGTGCCAGCAGTGGGGCTGCGGGCGAGCAGTACTTC
TRBJ2-5,TRBV7-9,few,NA,CASRPSGGGGRETQYF,TGTGCCAGCAGACCCTCAGGGGGAGGGGGCCGAGAGACCCAGTACTTC
TRBJ2-7,TRBV19,NA,NA,CASSPYGPSGEQYF,TGTGCCAGTAGTCCCTATGGCCCTTCGGGCGAGCAGTACTTC
TRBJ1-5,TRBV7-6,few,NA,CASSLGQNSNQPQHF,TGTGCCAGCAGCCTCGGGCAGAATAGCAATCAGCCCCAGCATTTT